The rows below give T cell receptor beta chains drawn from one sample of a study of cytomegalovirus exposure and HLA in healthy donors. Profiling relied on immunoSEQ multiplex PCR, and the TCRdb table lists in-frame clones only, not all of them. The sample records 150,000 to 200,000 clones, approximately 72% being singletons. Sequencing was performed on PBMCs. The receptors originated from a man in his forties in good health and CMV-seropositive. Each CDR3 is given without its conserved first and last residue. Fields, in order: CDR3 protein, clone size, J gene, V gene. Expanded clones are given a class, and other clones once, few, many or no size at all.

ATSRDRRGPNYGYT few TRBJ1-2 TRBV15
ASSYSGGNYGYT - TRBJ1-2 TRBV6-5
ASSEGNRGTEAF - TRBJ1-1 TRBV9
ASQRGGNQPQH - TRBJ1-5 TRBV19
ASTIPRGSYEQY - TRBJ2-7 TRBV28
ASSPGQTQDTQY few TRBJ2-3 TRBV19
ASSPGTAYGYT - TRBJ1-2 TRBV7-2
AWSVSRENSPLH - TRBJ1-6 TRBV30
ASSPGTGKETQY once TRBJ2-5 TRBV18
ASSFSGGGYGYT - TRBJ1-2 TRBV5-5